This TCR beta chain was found in a study of T cells in Graves' hyperthyroidism and ophthalmopathy. Researchers took RNA transcripts and amplified the TCR beta CDR3 regions from them. The TCR CDR3 first-round RT-PCR relied on the HTBI primer set. TCRdb redid the calling of the multiplex PCR reads with MiXCR, one entry per CDR3 protein. The table shows some 270,000 distinct CDR3 sequences, with 13% occurring only once. This CDR3 region has 16 residues. CDR1 and CDR2 (germline): MGHRA, YSYEKL. V was pared by 1 base and J by 6 bases, with 11 bases of the junction left unmatched. This clonotype has at least ten counts.

The source material was blood. The V and J genes are TRBV4-1 and TRBJ2-5; 7 bases match TRBD1. The receptor was isolated from a woman aged 25 to 45 with Graves' hyperthyroidism that later progressed to Graves' ophthalmopathy. For the CDR3, the DNA is TGCGCCAGCAGCCAAGTCGCAACAGGGGTTGTGAAGACCCAGTACTTC. Its protein is CASSQVATGVVKTQYF.